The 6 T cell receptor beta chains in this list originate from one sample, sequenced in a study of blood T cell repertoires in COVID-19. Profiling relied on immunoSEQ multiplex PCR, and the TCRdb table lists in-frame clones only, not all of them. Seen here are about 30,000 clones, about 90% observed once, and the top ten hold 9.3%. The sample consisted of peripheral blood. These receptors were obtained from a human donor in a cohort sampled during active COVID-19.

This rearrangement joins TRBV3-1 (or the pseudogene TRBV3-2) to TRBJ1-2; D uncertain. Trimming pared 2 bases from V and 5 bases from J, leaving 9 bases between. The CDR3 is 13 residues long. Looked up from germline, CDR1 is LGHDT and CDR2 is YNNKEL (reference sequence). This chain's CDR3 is CASSQPGRYGYTF. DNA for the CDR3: TGTGCCAGCAGCCAACCGGGGAGATATGGCTACACCTTC.

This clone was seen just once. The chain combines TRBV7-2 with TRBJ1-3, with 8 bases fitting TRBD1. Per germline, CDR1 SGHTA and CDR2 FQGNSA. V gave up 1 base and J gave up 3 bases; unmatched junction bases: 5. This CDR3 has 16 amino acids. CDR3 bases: TGTGCCAGCAGCTTAGGGCCGGACAGGGTTGGAAACACCATATATTTT. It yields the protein CASSLGPDRVGNTIYF.

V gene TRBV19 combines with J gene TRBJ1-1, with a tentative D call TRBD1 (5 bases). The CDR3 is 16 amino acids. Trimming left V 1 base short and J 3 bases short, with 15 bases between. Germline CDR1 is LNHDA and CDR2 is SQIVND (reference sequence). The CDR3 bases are TGTGCCAGTAGTATAGGGGGGGTAGTGTTCGACACTGAAGCTTTCTTT. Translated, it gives CASSIGGVVFDTEAFF.

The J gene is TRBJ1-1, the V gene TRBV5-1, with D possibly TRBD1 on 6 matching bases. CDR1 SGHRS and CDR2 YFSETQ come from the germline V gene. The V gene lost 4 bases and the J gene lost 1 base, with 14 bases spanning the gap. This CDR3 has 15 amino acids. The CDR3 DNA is TGCGCCAGCAGCCTGACAGGACCTGAGAACACTGAAGCTTTCTTT. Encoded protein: CASSLTGPENTEAFF.

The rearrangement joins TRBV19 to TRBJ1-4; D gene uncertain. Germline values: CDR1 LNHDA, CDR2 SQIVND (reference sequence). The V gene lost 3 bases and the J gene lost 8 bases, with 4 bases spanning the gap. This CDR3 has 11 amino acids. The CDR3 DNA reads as TGTGCCAGTAGTATCGGGGAAAAACTGTTTTTT. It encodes CASSIGEKLFF.

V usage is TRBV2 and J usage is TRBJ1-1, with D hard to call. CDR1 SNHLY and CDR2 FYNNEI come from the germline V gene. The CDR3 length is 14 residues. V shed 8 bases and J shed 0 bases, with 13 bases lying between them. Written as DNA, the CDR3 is TGTGCCAGCGGGGAGGGAGTATTGAACACTGAAGCTTTCTTT. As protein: CASGEGVLNTEAFF.